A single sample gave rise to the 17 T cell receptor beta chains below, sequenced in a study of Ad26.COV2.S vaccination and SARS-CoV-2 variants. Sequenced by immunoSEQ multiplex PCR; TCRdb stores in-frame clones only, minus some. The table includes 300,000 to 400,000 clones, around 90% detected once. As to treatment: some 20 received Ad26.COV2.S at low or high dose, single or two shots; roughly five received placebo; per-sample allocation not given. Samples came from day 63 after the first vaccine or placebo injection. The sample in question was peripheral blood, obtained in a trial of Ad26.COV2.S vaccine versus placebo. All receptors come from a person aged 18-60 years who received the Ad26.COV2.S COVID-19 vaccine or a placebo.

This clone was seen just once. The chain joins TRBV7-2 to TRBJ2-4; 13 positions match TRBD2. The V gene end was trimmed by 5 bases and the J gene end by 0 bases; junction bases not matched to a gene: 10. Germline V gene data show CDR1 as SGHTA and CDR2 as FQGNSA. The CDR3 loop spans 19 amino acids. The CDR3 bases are TGTGCCAGCAGCGCCCCGGGACTAGCGGGGCCACTAGCCAAAAACATTCAGTACTTC. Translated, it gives CASSAPGLAGPLAKNIQYF.

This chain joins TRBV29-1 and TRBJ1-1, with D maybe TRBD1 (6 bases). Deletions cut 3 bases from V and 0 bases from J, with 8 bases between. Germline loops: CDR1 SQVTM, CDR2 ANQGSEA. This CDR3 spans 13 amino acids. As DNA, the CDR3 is TGCAGCGTTGAGGACAGTATGAACACTGAAGCTTTCTTT. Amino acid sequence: CSVEDSMNTEAFF.

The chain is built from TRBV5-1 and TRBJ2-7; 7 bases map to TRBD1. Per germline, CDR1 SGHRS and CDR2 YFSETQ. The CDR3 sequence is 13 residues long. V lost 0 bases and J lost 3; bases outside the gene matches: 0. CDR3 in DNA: TGCGCCAGCAGCTTGGGGACAGGCTACGAGCAGTACGTC. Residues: CASSLGTGYEQYV.

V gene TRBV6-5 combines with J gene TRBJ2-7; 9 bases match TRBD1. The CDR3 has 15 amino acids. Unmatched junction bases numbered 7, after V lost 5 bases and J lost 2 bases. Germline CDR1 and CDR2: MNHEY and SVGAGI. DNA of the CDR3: TGTGCCAGCAGTACCGGGACAGGGAGCACCTACGAGCAGTACTTC. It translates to CASSTGTGSTYEQYF.

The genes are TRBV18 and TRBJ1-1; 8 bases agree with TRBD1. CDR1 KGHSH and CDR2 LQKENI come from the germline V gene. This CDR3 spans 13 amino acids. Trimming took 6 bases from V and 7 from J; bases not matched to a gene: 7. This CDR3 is CASSPDRVFEAFF. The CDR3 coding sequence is TGTGCCAGCTCCCCGGACAGGGTGTTTGAAGCTTTCTTT.

Here the CDR3 reads CASRMAGGYNEQFF. The CDR3 DNA is TGTGCTAGTAGAATGGCGGGGGGGTACAATGAGCAGTTCTTC. This chain joins TRBV12-5 and TRBJ2-1; TRBD2 aligns across 9 bases. CDR3 length: 14 amino acids. Germline-derived CDR1 and CDR2 are LGHNT and FRNRAP. The V and J ends lost 8 bases and 4 bases, in that order; junction bases with no gene match: 6.

In nucleotides, the CDR3 is TGCGCCAGCAGCCAAGAGCGGGGGAACGAGCAGTACTTC. As protein: CASSQERGNEQYF. V and J are TRBV4-3 and TRBJ2-7; 7 nucleotides agree with TRBD2. V shed 0 bases and J 5 bases; nucleotides not matched to a gene: 1. This CDR3 comprises 13 residues. The germline CDR1 and CDR2 sequences are LGHNA and YSLEER.

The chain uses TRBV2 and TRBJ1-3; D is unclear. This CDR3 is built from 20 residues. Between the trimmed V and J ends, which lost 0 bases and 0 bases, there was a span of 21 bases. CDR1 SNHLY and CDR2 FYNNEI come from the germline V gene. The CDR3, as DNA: TGTGCCAGCAGTGAAGCAGTATTAATCTCCGGGTACTCCTCTGGAAACACCATATATTTT. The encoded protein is CASSEAVLISGYSSGNTIYF.

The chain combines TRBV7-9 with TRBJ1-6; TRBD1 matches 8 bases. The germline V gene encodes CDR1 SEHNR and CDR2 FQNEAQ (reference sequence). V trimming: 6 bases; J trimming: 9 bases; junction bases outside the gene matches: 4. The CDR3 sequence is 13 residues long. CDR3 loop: CASSQGAVSPLHF. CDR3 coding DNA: TGTGCCAGCAGTCAGGGGGCCGTTTCACCCCTCCACTTT.

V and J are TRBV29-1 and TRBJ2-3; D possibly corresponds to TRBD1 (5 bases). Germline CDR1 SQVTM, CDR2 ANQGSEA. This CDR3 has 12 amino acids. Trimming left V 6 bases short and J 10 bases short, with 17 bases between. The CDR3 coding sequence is TGCAGCGTCCACGATAGGGGTAGGGCGCAGTATTTT. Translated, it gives CSVHDRGRAQYF.

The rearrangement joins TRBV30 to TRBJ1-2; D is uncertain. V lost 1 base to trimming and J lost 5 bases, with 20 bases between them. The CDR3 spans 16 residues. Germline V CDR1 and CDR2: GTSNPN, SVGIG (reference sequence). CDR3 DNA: TGTGCCTGGAGTGACGGGGTCACCCTTGGAGTTTATGGCTACACCTTC. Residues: CAWSDGVTLGVYGYTF.

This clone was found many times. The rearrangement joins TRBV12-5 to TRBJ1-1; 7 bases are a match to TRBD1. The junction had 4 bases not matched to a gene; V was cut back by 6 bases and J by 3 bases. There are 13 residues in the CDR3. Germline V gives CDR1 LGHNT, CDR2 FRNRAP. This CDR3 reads CASGPDRHTEAFF. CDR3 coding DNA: TGTGCTAGTGGGCCGGACAGGCACACTGAAGCTTTCTTT.

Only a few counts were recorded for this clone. CDR3 residues: CASSLDESPLHF. CDR3 sequence (DNA): TGTGCCAGCAGTTTGGATGAATCACCCCTCCACTTT. The chain joins TRBV28 to TRBJ1-6, with unresolved D. The germline CDR1 and CDR2 sequences are MDHEN and SYDVKM. This CDR3 contains 12 residues. Between the trimmed V and J ends, which lost 3 bases and 10 bases, there was a span of 7 bases. Looking up the rest from reference TRBV28 and TRBJ1-6 gives the full variable domain: DVKVTQSSRYLVKRTGEKVFLECVQDMDHENMFWYRQDPGLGLRLIYFSYDVKMKEKGDIPEGYSVSREKKERFSLILESASTNQTSMYLCASSLDESPLHFGNGTRLTVT.

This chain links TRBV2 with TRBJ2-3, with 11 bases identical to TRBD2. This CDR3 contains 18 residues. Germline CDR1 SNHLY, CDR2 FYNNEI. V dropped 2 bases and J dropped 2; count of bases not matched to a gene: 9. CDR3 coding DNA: TGTGCCAGCAGTGAAAGGGGAGGGACTAGCGGTGTCACAGATACGCAGTATTTT. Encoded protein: CASSERGGTSGVTDTQYF.

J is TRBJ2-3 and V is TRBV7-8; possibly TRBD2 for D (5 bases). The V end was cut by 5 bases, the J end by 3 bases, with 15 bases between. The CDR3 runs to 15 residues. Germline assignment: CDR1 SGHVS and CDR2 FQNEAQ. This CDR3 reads CASSPSRGWTDTQYF. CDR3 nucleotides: TGTGCCAGCAGCCCATCCCGGGGTTGGACAGATACGCAGTATTTT.

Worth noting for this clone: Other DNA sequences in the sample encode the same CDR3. CDR3 amino acids: CASRLNYGYTF. CDR3 DNA sequence: TGTGCCAGCAGGTTAAACTATGGCTACACCTTC. The chain has TRBV28 and TRBJ1-2; the D is unclear. The CDR3 covers 11 residues. Germline CDR1 reads MDHEN; CDR2 reads SYDVKM. V was shortened by 6 bases and J by 2 bases, with 4 bases between the two germline ends.

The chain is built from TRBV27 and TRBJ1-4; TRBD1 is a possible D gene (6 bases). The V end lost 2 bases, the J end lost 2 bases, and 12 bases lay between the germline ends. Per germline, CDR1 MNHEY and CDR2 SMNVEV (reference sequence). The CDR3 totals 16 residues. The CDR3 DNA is TGTGCCAGCAGTTTAGACAGGACGGTGACTAATGAAAAACTGTTTTTT. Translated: CASSLDRTVTNEKLFF.